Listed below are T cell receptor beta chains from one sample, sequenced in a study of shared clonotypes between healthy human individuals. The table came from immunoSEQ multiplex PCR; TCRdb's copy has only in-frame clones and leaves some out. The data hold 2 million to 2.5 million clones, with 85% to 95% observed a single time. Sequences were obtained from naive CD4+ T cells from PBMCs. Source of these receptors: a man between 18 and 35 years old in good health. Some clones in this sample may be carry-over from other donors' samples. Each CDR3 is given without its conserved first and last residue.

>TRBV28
ASHRLPNTEAF
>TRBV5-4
ASSLLAGVIAGELF
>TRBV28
ASTSWGQGNTEAF
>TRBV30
AWSVNAGMGYT
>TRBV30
AWRILRTGELF
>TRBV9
ASSSRLAGGPGEQY
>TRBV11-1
ASTFGLAPNEQF
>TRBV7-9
ASSLKVLAKPSTDTQY
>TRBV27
ASSLIRGVKDTQY
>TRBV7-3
ASSTSGTGGMNGELF
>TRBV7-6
ASSPLNGAYNEQF
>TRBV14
ASSQDIQLYNEQF
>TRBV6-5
ASSLNPGSEKLF
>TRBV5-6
ASSLGGNTGELF
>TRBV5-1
ASSLSGTEQY
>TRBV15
ATSRGERGSTEAF
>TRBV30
AWTRGGGNTEAF
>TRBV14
ASSQSTGTGGREQY
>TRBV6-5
ASSTSIDTQY
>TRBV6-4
ASSDPTSGSPNEQF
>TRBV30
AWRPTPRTGGNEQY
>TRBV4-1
ASSYGTGGEKLF
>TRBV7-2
ASSRFRTSGSADTQY
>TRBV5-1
ASSLGRGRADTQY